This note documents a single T cell receptor (beta chain) sequence. The sample originates from a study of blood T cell repertoires in COVID-19. Using immunoSEQ multiplex PCR, the repertoire was profiled, and TCRdb retains in-frame clones only, with some absent. The top ten clones hold about 5.4% of a sample with 350,000 to 450,000 clones, around 86% of them seen once. The CDR3 loop spans 15 amino acids. With 7 bases removed from V and 3 bases from J, the gap between germline ends came to 18 bases. CDR1 and CDR2 from the germline V gene are MNHEY and SVGEGT. V and J are TRBV6-2 or TRBV6-3 and TRBJ1-1; D is uncertain. What was sequenced was PBMCs or T cells enriched from blood (not recorded which). The sequence came from a woman aged 45-65 years who had recovered from COVID-19. The CDR3, as DNA: TGTGCCAGCACCCCATCGGGATGGGCTCACACTGAAGCTTTCTTT. It encodes CASTPSGWAHTEAFF.